One and the same sample provided the 3 T cell receptor beta chains below, sequenced in a study of cytomegalovirus exposure and HLA in healthy donors. The method was immunoSEQ multiplex PCR; TCRdb's version includes in-frame clones alone and lacks a portion of them. Of 100,000 to 150,000 clones in the sample, around 95% were seen once. Sequenced material: PBMCs. The receptors derive from a man between 18 and 29 years old in good health and CMV-seronegative.

The CDR3 DNA sequence: TGTGCCACACACCCTACAGGGGGCTACGAGCAGTACTTC. It specifies CATHPTGGYEQYF. The V and J genes are TRBV28 and TRBJ2-7; 8 bases are shared with TRBD1. Germline lookup yields CDR1 MDHEN and CDR2 SYDVKM. The CDR3 sequence is 13 residues long. J gave up 3 bases and V 10 bases, and 8 bases lay outside the gene matches.

The rearrangement joins TRBV11-3 to TRBJ2-2; no clear D. From germline, CDR1 is SGHNT and CDR2 YENEEA. The CDR3 has 15 residues. V lost 2 bases to trimming and J lost 4 bases, with 11 bases between them. The DNA for the CDR3 is TGTGCCAGCAGCTTAAGGTCCGGGTTCACCGGGGAGCTGTTTTTT. Protein sequence: CASSLRSGFTGELFF.

This clone was recorded only once. V is TRBV19 and J is TRBJ1-1, with D possibly matching TRBD1 (6 bases). The CDR3 is made up of 15 amino acids. Germline V gene lookup returns CDR1 LNHDA and CDR2 SQIVND (reference sequence). The ends were cut back, 0 bases at V and 1 base at J, with 9 bases in the middle. CDR3 in amino acids: CASSIEGAWNTEAFF. In nucleotides, the CDR3 is TGTGCCAGTAGTATAGAGGGGGCATGGAACACTGAAGCTTTCTTT.